This TCR beta chain was documented in a study of response to subunit inactivated influenza vaccine. The CDR3 sequence is 14 residues long. With regard to this clonotype: The antigen is undetermined.

TCRdb used MiXCR to reprocess the RT-PCR reads, holding one entry per CDR3 protein. This table holds hundreds of thousands of distinct CDR3 sequences, under 20% found once. Overall study results and limits: Every seasonal influenza vaccination brings in few new T cells, the authors suggested.

This chain uses TRBV21-1 with TRBJ2-2. TRBV21-1 is flagged as a pseudogene. The specimen was PBMCs from blood, collected roughly 5 days after vaccination. The receptor was isolated from a man between 45 and 60 years old who received an inactivated influenza vaccine. Written as DNA, the CDR3 is TGTGCCAGCAGCAAAAAGAATGTTAGCGGGGAGCTGTTTTTT. Protein product: CASSKKNVSGELFF.